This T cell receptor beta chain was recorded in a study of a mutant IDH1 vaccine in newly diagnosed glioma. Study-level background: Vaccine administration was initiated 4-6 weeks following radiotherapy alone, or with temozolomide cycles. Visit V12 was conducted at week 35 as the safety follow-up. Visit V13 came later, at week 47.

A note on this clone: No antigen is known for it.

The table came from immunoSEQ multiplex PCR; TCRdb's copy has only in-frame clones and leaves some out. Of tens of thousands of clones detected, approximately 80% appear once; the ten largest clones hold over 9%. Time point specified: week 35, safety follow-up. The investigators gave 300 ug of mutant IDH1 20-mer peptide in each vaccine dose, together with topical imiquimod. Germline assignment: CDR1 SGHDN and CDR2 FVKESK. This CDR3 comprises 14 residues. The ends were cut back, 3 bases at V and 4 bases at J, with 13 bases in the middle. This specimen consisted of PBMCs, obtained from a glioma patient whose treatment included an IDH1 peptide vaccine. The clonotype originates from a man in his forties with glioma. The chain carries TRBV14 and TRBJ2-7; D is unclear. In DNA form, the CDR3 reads TGTGCCAGCAGCCATTTGGGAATCGGGTACGAGCAGTACGTC. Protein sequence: CASSHLGIGYEQYV.